This T cell receptor beta chain came from a study of blood T cell repertoires in COVID-19. Across the whole study: From T cells, B-cell-depleted T cells, or PBMCs came the material, which was cDNA or gDNA.

Assay used: immunoSEQ multiplex PCR; TCRdb lists only in-frame clones, some missing. The table has 40,000 or so clones, around 90% seen once; the top ten hold about 0.4%. The CDR3 spans 15 residues. Germline lookup yields CDR1 SGHVS and CDR2 FNYEAQ. V lost 5 bases to trimming and J lost 3 bases, with 13 bases between them. The sequenced sample was peripheral blood. V usage is TRBV7-6 and J usage is TRBJ1-4; D might be TRBD1 (5 bases). The TCR sequence derives from a human donor in a cohort sampled during active COVID-19. CDR3 sequence: CASSVQVRANEKLFF. The CDR3 DNA is TGTGCCAGCAGCGTACAGGTTAGAGCTAATGAAAAACTGTTTTTT.